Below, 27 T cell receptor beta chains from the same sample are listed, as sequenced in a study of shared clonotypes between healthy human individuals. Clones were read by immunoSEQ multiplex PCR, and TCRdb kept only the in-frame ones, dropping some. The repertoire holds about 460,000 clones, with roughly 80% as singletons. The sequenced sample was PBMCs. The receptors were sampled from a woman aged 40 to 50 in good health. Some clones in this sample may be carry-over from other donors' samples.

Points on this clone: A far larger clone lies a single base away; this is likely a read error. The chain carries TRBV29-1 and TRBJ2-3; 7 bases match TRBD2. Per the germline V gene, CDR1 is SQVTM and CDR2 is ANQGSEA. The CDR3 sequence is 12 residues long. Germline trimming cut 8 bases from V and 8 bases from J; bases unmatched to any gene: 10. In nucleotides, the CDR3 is TGCAGCATAGAATCTCTAGCGGTTACGCAGTATTTT. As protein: CSIESLAVTQYF.

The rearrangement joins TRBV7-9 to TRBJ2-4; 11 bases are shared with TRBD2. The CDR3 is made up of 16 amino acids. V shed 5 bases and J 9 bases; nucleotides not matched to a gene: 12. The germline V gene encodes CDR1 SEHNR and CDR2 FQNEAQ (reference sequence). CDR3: CASSDIAGGGGGIQYF. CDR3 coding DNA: TGTGCCAGCAGCGATATAGCGGGAGGGGGTGGAGGCATTCAGTACTTC. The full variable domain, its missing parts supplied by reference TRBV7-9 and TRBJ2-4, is DTGVSQNPRHKITKRGQNVTFRCDPISEHNRLYWYRQTLGQGPEFLTYFQNEAQLEKSRLLSDRFSAERPKGSFSTLEIQRTEQGDSAMYLCASSDIAGGGGGIQYFGAGTRLSVL.

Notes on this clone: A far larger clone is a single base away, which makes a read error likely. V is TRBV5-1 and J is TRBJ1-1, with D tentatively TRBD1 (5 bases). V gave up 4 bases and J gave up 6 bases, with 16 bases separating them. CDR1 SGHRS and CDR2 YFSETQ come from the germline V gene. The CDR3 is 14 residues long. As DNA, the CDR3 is TGCGCCAGCAGCCGGTGGGACGGTTCAGCTGAAGCTTTCTTT. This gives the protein CASSRWDGSAEAFF.

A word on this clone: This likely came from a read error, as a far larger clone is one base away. The CDR3 nucleotides read TGTGCCGGCAGTGAAGAGGGACAGGGGTACAATGAGCAGTTCTTC. Translation gives CAGSEEGQGYNEQFF. The rearrangement uses TRBV6-1 and TRBJ2-1, with 10 positions matching TRBD1. In germline, CDR1 is MNHNS, CDR2 SASEGT. The CDR3 runs to 15 residues.

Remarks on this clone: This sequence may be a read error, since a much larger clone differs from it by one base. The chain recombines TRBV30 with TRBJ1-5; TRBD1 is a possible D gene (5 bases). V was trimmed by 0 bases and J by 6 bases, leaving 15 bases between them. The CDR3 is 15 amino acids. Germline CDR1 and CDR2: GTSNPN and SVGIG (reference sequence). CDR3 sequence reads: CAWSVGAVGGQPQHF. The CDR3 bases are TGTGCCTGGAGTGTCGGGGCAGTGGGCGGTCAGCCCCAGCATTTT.

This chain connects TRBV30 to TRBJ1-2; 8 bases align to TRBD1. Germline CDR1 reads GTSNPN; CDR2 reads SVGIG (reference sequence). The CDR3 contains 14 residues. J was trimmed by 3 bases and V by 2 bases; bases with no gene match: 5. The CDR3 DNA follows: TGTGCCTGGAGTCGACTACAGGGGGACTATGGCTACACCTTC. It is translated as CAWSRLQGDYGYTF.

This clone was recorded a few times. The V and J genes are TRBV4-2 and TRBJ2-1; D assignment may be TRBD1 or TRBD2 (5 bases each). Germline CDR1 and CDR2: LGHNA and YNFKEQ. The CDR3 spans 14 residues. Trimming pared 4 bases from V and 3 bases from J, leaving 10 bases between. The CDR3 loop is CASSPGPGYNEQFF. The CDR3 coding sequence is TGTGCCAGCAGCCCGGGACCCGGCTACAATGAGCAGTTCTTC.

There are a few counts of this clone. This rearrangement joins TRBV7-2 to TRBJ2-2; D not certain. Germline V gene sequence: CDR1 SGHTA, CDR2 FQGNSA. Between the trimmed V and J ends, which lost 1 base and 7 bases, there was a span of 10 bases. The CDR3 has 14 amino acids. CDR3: CASSLVGSGGELFF. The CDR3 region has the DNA TGTGCCAGCAGCTTAGTGGGTTCGGGCGGGGAGCTGTTTTTT.

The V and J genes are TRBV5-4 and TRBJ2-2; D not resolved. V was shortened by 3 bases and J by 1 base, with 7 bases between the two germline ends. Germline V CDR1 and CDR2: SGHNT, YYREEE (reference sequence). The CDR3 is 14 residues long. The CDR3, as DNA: TGTGCCAGCAGCTCCCAGCAGAACACCGGGGAGCTGTTTTTT. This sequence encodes CASSSQQNTGELFF. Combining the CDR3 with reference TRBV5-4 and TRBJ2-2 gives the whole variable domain ETGVTQSPTHLIKTRGQQVTLRCSSQSGHNTVSWYQQALGQGPQFIFQYYREEENGRGNFPPRFSGLQFPNYSSELNVNALELDDSALYLCASSSQQNTGELFFGEGSRLTVL.

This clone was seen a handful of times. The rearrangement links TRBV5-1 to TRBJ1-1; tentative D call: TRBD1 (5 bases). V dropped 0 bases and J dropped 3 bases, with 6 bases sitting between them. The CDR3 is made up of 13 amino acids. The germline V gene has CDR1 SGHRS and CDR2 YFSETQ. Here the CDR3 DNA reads TGCGCCAGCAGCTTGGCCAGGGACACTGAAGCTTTCTTT. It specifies CASSLARDTEAFF.

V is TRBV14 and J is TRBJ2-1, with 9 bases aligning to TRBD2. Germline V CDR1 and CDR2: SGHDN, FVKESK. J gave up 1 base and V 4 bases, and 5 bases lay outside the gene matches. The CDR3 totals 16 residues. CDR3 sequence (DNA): TGTGCCAGCAGCCCAAGGACTAGCGCTTCCTACAATGAGCAGTTCTTC. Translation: CASSPRTSASYNEQFF.

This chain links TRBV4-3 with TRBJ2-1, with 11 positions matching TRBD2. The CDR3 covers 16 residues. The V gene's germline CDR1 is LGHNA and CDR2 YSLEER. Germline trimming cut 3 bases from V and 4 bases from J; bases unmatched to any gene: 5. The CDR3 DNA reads TGCGCCAGCAGCCAGGACTCTAGCGGGAGGTACAATGAGCAGTTCTTC. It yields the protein CASSQDSSGRYNEQFF.

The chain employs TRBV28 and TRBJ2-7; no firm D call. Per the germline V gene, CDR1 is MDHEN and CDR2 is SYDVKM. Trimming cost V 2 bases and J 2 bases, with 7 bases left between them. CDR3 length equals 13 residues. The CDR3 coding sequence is TGTGCCAGCAGTTTAGTAGGCGCCTACGAGCAGTACTTC. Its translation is CASSLVGAYEQYF.

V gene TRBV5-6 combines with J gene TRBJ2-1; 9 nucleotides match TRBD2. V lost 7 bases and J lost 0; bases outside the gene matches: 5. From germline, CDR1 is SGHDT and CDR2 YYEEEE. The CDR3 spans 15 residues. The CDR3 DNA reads TGTGCCAGCCGTAGACTAGCGGCCTCCTACAATGAGCAGTTCTTC. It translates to CASRRLAASYNEQFF.

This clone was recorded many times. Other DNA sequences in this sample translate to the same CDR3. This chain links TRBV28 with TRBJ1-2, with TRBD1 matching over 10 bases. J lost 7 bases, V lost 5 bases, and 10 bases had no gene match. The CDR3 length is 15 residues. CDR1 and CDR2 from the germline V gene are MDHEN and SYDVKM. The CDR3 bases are TGTGCCAGCAGTAAACCGGGACAGGGGAGGGCTGGCTACACCTTC. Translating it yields CASSKPGQGRAGYTF.

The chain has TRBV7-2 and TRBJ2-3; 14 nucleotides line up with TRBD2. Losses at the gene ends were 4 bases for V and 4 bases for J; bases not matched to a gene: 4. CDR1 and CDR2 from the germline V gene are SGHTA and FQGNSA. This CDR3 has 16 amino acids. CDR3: CASSSGLAGASDTQYF. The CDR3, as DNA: TGTGCCAGCAGCTCGGGACTAGCGGGAGCCTCAGATACGCAGTATTTT.

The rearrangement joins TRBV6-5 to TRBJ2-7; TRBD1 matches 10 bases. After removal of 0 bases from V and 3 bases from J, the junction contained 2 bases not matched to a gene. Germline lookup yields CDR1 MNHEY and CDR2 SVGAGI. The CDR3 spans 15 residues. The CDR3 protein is CASSYSWTGGYEQYF. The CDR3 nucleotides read TGTGCCAGCAGTTACTCTTGGACAGGGGGCTACGAGCAGTACTTC.

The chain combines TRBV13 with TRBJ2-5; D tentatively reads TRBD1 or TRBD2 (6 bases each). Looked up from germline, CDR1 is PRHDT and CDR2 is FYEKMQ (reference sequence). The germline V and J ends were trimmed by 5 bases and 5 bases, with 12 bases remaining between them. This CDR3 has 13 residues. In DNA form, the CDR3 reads TGTGCCAGCAGCCGAGGGGGGAGTGAGACCCAGTACTTC. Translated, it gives CASSRGGSETQYF.

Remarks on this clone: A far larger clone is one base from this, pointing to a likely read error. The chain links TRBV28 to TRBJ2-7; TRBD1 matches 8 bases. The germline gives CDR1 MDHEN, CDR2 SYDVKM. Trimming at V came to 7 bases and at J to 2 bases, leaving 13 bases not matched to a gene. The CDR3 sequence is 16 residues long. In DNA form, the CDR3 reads TGTGCCAGCACTCCAGCCGGGACAGGTGCCCCCTACGAGCAGTACTTC. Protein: CASTPAGTGAPYEQYF.

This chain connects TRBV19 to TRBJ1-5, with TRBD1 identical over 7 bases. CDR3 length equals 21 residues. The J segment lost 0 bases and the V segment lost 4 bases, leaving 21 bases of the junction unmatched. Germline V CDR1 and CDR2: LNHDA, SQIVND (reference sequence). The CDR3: CASSSPGTAFAETYSNQPQHF. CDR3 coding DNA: TGTGCCAGTAGTAGTCCCGGGACAGCTTTCGCCGAGACCTATAGCAATCAGCCCCAGCATTTT. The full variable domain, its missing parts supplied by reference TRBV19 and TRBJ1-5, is DGGITQSPKYLFRKEGQNVTLSCEQNLNHDAMYWYRQDPGQGLRLIYYSQIVNDFQKGDIAEGYSVSREKKESFPLTVTSAQKNPTAFYLCASSSPGTAFAETYSNQPQHFGDGTRLSIL.

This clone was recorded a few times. This CDR3 is CSVRTGVNYGYTF. The DNA of the CDR3 is TGCAGCGTCAGGACAGGGGTTAACTATGGCTACACCTTC. The rearrangement uses TRBV29-1 and TRBJ1-2; 9 nucleotides align to TRBD1. CDR1 and CDR2 (germline): SQVTM, ANQGSEA. The V gene end was trimmed by 6 bases and the J gene end by 1 base; junction bases not matched to a gene: 3. The CDR3 totals 13 residues.

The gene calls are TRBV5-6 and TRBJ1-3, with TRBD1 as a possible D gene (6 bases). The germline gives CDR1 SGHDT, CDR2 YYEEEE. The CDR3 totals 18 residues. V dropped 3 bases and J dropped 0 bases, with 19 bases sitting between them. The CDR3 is CASSSNRGGQFSGNTIYF. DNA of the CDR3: TGTGCCAGCAGCTCGAACCGCGGAGGACAGTTCTCTGGAAACACCATATATTTT.

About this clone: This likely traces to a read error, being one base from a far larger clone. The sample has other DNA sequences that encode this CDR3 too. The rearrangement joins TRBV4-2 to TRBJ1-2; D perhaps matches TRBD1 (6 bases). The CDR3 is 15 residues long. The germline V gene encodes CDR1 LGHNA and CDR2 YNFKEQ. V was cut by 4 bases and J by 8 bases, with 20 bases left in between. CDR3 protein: CASSPPGQGQKGYTF. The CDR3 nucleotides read TGTGCCAGCAGCCCGCCGGGGCAGGGACAAAAGGGCTACACCTTC.

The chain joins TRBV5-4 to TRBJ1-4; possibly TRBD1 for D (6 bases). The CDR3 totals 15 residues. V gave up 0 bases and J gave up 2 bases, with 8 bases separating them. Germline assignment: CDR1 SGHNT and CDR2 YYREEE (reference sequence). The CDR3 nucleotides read TGTGCCAGCAGCTTGGCCGGGGGCACTAATGAAAAACTGTTTTTT. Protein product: CASSLAGGTNEKLFF.

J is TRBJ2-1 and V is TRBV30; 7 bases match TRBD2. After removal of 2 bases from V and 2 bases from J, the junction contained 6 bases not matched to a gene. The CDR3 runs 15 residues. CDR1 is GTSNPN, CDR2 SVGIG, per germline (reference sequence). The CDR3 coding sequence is TGTGCCTGGAGTTTTTCTAGCGGAACCTACAATGAGCAGTTCTTC. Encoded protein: CAWSFSSGTYNEQFF.

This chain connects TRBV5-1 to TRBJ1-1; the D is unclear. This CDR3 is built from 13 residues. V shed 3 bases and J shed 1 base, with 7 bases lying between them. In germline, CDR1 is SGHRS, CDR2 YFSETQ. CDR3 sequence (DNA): TGCGCCAGCAGCTCGCGGGGGAACACTGAAGCTTTCTTT. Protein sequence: CASSSRGNTEAFF.

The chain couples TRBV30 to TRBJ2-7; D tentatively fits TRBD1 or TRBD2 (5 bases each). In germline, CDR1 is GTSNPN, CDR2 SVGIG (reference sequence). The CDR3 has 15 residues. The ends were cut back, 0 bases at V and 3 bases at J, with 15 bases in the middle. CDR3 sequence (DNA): TGTGCCTGGAGTGTAGGGGTGGGAGAGAACTACGAGCAGTACTTC. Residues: CAWSVGVGENYEQYF. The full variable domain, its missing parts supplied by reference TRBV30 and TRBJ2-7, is SQTIHQWPATLVQPVGSPLSLECTVEGTSNPNLYWYRQAAGRGLQLLFYSVGIGQISSEVPQNLSASRPQDRQFILSSKKLLLSDSGFYLCAWSVGVGENYEQYFGPGTRLTVT.